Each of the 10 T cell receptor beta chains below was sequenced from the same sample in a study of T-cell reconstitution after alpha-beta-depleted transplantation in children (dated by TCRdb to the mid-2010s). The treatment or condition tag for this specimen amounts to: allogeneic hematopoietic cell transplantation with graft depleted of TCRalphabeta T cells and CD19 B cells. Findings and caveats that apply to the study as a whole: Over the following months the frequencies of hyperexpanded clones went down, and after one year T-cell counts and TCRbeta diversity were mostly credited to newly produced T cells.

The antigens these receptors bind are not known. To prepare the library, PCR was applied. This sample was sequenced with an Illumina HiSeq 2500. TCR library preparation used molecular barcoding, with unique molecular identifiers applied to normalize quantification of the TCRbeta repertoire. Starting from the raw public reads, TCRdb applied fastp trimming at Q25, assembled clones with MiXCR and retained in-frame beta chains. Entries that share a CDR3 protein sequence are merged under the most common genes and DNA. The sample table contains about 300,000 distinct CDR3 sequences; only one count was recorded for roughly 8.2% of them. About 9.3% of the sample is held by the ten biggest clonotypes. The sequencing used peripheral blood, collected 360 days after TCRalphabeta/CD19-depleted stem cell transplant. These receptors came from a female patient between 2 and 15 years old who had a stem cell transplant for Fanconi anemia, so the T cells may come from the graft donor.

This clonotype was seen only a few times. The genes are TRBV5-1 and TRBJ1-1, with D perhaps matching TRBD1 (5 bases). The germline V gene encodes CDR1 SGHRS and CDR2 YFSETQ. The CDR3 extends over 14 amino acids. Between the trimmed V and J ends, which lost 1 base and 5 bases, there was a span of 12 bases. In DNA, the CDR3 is TGCGCCAGCAGCTTGATCGGGGGGGATACTGAAGCTTTCTTT. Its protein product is CASSLIGGDTEAFF.

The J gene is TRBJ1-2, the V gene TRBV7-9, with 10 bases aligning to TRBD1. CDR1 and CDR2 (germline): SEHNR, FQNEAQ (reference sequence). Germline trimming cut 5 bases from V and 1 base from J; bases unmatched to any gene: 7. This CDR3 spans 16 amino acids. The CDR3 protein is CASSPSRTGGNYGYTF. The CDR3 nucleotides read TGTGCCAGCAGCCCATCAAGGACAGGGGGTAACTATGGCTACACCTTC.

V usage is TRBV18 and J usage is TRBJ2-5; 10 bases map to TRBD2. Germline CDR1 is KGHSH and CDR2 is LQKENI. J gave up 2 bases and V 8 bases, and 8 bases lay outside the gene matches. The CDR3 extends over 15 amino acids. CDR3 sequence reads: CASTTLAGGQETQYF. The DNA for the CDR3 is TGTGCCAGCACTACCTTAGCGGGGGGTCAAGAGACCCAGTACTTC.

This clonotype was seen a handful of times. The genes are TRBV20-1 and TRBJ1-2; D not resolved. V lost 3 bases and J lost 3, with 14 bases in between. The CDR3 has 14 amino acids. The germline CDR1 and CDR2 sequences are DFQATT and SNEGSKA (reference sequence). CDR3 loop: CSAREPQGYYGYTF. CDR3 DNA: TGCAGTGCTAGGGAACCCCAAGGCTACTATGGCTACACCTTC.

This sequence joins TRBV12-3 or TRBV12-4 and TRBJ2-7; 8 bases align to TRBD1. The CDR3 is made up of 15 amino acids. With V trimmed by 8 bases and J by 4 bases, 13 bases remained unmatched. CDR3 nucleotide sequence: TGTGCCAGCCGGTTGGCAGGGGGCGTGGGATACGAGCAGTACTTC. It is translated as CASRLAGGVGYEQYF.

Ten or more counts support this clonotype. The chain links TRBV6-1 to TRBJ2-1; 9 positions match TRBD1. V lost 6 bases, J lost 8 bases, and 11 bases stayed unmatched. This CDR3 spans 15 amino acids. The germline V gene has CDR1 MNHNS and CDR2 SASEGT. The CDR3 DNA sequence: TGTGCCAGCAGGCAAACAGGGGGCCCGAGGGATGAGCAGTTCTTC. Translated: CASRQTGGPRDEQFF.

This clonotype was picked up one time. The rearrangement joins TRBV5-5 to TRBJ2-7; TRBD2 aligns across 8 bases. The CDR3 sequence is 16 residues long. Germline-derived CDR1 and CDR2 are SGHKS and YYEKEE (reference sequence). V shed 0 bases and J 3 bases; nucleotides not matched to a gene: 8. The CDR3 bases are TGTGCCAGCAGCTTGGGCGGGGGGCCCCTTAGCTACGAGCAGTACTTC. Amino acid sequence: CASSLGGGPLSYEQYF.

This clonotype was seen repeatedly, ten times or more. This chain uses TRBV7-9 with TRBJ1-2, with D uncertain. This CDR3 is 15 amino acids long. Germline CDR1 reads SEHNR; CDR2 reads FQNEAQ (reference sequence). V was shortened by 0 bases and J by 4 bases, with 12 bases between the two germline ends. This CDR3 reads CASSLASGTPYGYTF. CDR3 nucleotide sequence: TGTGCCAGCAGCTTAGCTTCAGGTACCCCCTATGGCTACACCTTC. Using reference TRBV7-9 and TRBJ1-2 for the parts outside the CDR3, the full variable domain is DTGVSQNPRHKITKRGQNVTFRCDPISEHNRLYWYRQTLGQGPEFLTYFQNEAQLEKSRLLSDRFSAERPKGSFSTLEIQRTEQGDSAMYLCASSLASGTPYGYTFGSGTRLTVV.

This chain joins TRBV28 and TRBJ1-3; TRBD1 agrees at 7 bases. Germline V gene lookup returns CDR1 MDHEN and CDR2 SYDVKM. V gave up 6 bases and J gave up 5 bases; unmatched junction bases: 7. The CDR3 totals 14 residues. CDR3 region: CASRLRQGRNTIYF. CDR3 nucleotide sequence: TGTGCCAGCAGACTTCGACAGGGTAGAAACACCATATATTTT.

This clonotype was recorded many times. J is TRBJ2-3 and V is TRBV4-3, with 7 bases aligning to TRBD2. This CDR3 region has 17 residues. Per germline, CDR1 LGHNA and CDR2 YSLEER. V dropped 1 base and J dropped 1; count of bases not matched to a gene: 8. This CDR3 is CASSQGRGTSGTDTQYF. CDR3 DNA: TGCGCCAGCAGCCAAGGGCGTGGTACTAGCGGCACAGATACGCAGTATTTT.